This entry is about one T cell receptor (beta chain). What it recognizes is unknown. Using immunoSEQ multiplex PCR, the repertoire was profiled, and TCRdb retains in-frame clones only, with some absent. The table shows some 130,000 clones, with over 85% occurring only once. The sample belongs to a study of T cell responses to AZD1222 COVID-19 vaccine. Study findings and constraints: Increased Spike-specific TCR breadth and depth were observed after two AZD1222 doses.

From germline, CDR1 is LGHDT and CDR2 YNNKEL (reference sequence). Trimming took 5 bases from V and 1 from J; bases not matched to a gene: 4. The CDR3 extends over 14 amino acids. This rearrangement joins TRBV3-1 (or the pseudogene TRBV3-2) to TRBJ1-1, with 7 nucleotides matching TRBD1. The clonotype originates from an adult in good health. The specimen was peripheral blood, collected on day 0 of AZD1222 vaccination. Here the CDR3 reads CASSTRQGNTEAFF. The CDR3 DNA sequence: TGTGCCAGCAGCACCCGACAGGGGAACACTGAAGCTTTCTTT.